These 13 T cell receptor beta chains share one sample of origin, sequenced in a study of T cell responses to AZD1222 COVID-19 vaccine. Assay used: immunoSEQ multiplex PCR; TCRdb lists only in-frame clones, some missing. Of under 130,000 clones in the sample, over 85% were seen once. The source was peripheral blood, collected on day 0 of AZD1222 vaccination. The source is an adult in good health.

This clone has just a few counts. This rearrangement joins TRBV9 to TRBJ2-7; D unclear. The CDR3 is 12 amino acids. The germline V and J ends were trimmed by 3 bases and 6 bases, with 10 bases remaining between them. The germline CDR1 and CDR2 sequences are SGDLS and YYNGEE. CDR3 DNA: TGTGCCAGCAGCGCGAACAGCCGCGAGCAGTACTTC. Protein: CASSANSREQYF.

The CDR3 is CAWTDSTYEQYF. CDR3 DNA sequence: TGTGCCTGGACGGACTCCACCTACGAGCAGTACTTC. V gene TRBV30 combines with J gene TRBJ2-7; possibly TRBD2 for D (5 bases). This CDR3 has 12 amino acids. V was clipped by 4 bases and J by 2 bases, with 9 bases between them. Germline-derived CDR1 and CDR2 are GTSNPN and SVGIG (reference sequence).

Notes on this clone: The same CDR3 also results from other DNA sequences found in this sample. The chain couples TRBV6-5 to TRBJ1-1; D not certain. The CDR3 sequence is 15 residues long. Between the trimmed V and J ends, which lost 0 bases and 1 base, there was a span of 9 bases. CDR1 is MNHEY and CDR2 is SVGAGI in the germline V gene. This CDR3 reads CASSYSRSGNTEAFF. The CDR3 DNA follows: TGTGCCAGCAGTTACTCGCGCTCAGGGAACACTGAAGCTTTCTTT.

J is TRBJ2-1 and V is TRBV6-5; TRBD1 agrees at 10 bases. Per the germline V gene, CDR1 is MNHEY and CDR2 is SVGAGI. The CDR3 spans 16 residues. V lost 4 bases to trimming and J lost 5 bases; unmatched junction nucleotides: 8. Written as DNA, the CDR3 is TGTGCCAGCAGTTTCACCGGGACAGGGGTTGACAATGAGCAGTTCTTC. Translating gives CASSFTGTGVDNEQFF.

The genes are TRBV27 and TRBJ1-5; 7 bases align to TRBD1. The ends lost 4 bases at V and 7 bases at J; junction bases unmatched: 4. CDR1 is MNHEY and CDR2 is SMNVEV in the germline V gene (reference sequence). The CDR3 sequence is 13 residues long. The CDR3 DNA reads as TGTGCCAGCAGTTGGCAGGGGGGCCAGCCCCAGCATTTT. Protein: CASSWQGGQPQHF.

The chain uses TRBV5-6 and TRBJ1-2; 7 nucleotides align to TRBD1. Unmatched junction bases numbered 12, after V lost 2 bases and J lost 8 bases. CDR3 length equals 15 residues. The germline gives CDR1 SGHDT, CDR2 YYEEEE. The chain's CDR3 is CASSFNTGTAKGYTF. Written as DNA, the CDR3 is TGTGCCAGCAGCTTTAACACCGGGACAGCTAAAGGCTACACCTTC.

The gene calls are TRBV10-2 and TRBJ1-1; D is possibly TRBD1 (6 bases). Germline V CDR1 and CDR2: WSHSY, SAAADI. Trimming took 0 bases from V and 1 from J, leaving 9 bases between them. The CDR3 contains 15 residues. The CDR3 DNA reads TGCGCCAGCAGTGAGTCAAGGGGACAGAACACTGAAGCTTTCTTT. This encodes CASSESRGQNTEAFF.

The rearrangement joins TRBV5-8 to TRBJ1-5; D remains ambiguous. The CDR3 is made up of 15 amino acids. The V gene lost 1 base and the J gene lost 5 bases, with 13 bases spanning the gap. In germline, CDR1 is SGHTS, CDR2 YDEGEE. The DNA for the CDR3 is TGTGCCAGCAGCTTGACCTGGGCGGCCCATCAGCCCCAGCATTTT. Protein: CASSLTWAAHQPQHF.

V gene TRBV28 combines with J gene TRBJ2-1, with D perhaps TRBD1 (6 bases). This CDR3 comprises 23 residues. Trimming pared 8 bases from V and 0 bases from J, leaving 38 bases between. From germline, CDR1 is MDHEN and CDR2 SYDVKM. The DNA for the CDR3 is TGTGCCAGCCAGGAACCGGGACACAGGAGGAGTGGTCCGCCTCCTTTCTCCTACAATGAGCAGTTCTTC. Its protein is CASQEPGHRRSGPPPFSYNEQFF.

The gene calls are TRBV28 and TRBJ1-1; a possible D gene is TRBD1 (6 bases). The V and J ends lost 7 bases and 8 bases respectively, with 14 bases between them. The germline gives CDR1 MDHEN, CDR2 SYDVKM. The CDR3 length is 12 residues. In DNA form, the CDR3 reads TGTGCCAGCATACGGTTACAGGGCGAAGCTTTCTTT. As protein: CASIRLQGEAFF.

In its sample, this clone was seen many times. The chain combines TRBV6-4 with TRBJ2-1; 13 nucleotides agree with TRBD2. The germline CDR1 and CDR2 sequences are MRHNA and SNTAGT. This CDR3 contains 15 residues. V gave up 5 bases and J gave up 5 bases; unmatched junction bases: 3. The CDR3 region has the DNA TGTGCCAGCAGTCTGACTAGCGGGGGGAACAATGAGCAGTTCTTC. This codes for CASSLTSGGNNEQFF.

The chain is built from TRBV7-9 and TRBJ1-2; D gene ambiguous. The V end lost 3 bases, the J end lost 7 bases, and 18 bases lay between the germline ends. CDR1 and CDR2 from the germline V gene are SEHNR and FQNEAQ (reference sequence). The CDR3 loop spans 15 amino acids. CDR3 amino acids: CASSFYSRGNGGYTF. CDR3 DNA sequence: TGTGCCAGCAGCTTTTACTCTCGAGGGAACGGTGGCTACACCTTC.

The V call is TRBV5-5, the J call TRBJ2-1, with D possibly being TRBD1 or TRBD2 (5 bases each). The V end was cut by 3 bases, the J end by 4 bases, with 17 bases between. The germline CDR1 and CDR2 sequences are SGHKS and YYEKEE (reference sequence). The CDR3 runs to 16 residues. CDR3 DNA: TGTGCCAGCAGCTCGCTCGGGGCTAGACGGTACAATGAGCAGTTCTTC. It is translated as CASSSLGARRYNEQFF.